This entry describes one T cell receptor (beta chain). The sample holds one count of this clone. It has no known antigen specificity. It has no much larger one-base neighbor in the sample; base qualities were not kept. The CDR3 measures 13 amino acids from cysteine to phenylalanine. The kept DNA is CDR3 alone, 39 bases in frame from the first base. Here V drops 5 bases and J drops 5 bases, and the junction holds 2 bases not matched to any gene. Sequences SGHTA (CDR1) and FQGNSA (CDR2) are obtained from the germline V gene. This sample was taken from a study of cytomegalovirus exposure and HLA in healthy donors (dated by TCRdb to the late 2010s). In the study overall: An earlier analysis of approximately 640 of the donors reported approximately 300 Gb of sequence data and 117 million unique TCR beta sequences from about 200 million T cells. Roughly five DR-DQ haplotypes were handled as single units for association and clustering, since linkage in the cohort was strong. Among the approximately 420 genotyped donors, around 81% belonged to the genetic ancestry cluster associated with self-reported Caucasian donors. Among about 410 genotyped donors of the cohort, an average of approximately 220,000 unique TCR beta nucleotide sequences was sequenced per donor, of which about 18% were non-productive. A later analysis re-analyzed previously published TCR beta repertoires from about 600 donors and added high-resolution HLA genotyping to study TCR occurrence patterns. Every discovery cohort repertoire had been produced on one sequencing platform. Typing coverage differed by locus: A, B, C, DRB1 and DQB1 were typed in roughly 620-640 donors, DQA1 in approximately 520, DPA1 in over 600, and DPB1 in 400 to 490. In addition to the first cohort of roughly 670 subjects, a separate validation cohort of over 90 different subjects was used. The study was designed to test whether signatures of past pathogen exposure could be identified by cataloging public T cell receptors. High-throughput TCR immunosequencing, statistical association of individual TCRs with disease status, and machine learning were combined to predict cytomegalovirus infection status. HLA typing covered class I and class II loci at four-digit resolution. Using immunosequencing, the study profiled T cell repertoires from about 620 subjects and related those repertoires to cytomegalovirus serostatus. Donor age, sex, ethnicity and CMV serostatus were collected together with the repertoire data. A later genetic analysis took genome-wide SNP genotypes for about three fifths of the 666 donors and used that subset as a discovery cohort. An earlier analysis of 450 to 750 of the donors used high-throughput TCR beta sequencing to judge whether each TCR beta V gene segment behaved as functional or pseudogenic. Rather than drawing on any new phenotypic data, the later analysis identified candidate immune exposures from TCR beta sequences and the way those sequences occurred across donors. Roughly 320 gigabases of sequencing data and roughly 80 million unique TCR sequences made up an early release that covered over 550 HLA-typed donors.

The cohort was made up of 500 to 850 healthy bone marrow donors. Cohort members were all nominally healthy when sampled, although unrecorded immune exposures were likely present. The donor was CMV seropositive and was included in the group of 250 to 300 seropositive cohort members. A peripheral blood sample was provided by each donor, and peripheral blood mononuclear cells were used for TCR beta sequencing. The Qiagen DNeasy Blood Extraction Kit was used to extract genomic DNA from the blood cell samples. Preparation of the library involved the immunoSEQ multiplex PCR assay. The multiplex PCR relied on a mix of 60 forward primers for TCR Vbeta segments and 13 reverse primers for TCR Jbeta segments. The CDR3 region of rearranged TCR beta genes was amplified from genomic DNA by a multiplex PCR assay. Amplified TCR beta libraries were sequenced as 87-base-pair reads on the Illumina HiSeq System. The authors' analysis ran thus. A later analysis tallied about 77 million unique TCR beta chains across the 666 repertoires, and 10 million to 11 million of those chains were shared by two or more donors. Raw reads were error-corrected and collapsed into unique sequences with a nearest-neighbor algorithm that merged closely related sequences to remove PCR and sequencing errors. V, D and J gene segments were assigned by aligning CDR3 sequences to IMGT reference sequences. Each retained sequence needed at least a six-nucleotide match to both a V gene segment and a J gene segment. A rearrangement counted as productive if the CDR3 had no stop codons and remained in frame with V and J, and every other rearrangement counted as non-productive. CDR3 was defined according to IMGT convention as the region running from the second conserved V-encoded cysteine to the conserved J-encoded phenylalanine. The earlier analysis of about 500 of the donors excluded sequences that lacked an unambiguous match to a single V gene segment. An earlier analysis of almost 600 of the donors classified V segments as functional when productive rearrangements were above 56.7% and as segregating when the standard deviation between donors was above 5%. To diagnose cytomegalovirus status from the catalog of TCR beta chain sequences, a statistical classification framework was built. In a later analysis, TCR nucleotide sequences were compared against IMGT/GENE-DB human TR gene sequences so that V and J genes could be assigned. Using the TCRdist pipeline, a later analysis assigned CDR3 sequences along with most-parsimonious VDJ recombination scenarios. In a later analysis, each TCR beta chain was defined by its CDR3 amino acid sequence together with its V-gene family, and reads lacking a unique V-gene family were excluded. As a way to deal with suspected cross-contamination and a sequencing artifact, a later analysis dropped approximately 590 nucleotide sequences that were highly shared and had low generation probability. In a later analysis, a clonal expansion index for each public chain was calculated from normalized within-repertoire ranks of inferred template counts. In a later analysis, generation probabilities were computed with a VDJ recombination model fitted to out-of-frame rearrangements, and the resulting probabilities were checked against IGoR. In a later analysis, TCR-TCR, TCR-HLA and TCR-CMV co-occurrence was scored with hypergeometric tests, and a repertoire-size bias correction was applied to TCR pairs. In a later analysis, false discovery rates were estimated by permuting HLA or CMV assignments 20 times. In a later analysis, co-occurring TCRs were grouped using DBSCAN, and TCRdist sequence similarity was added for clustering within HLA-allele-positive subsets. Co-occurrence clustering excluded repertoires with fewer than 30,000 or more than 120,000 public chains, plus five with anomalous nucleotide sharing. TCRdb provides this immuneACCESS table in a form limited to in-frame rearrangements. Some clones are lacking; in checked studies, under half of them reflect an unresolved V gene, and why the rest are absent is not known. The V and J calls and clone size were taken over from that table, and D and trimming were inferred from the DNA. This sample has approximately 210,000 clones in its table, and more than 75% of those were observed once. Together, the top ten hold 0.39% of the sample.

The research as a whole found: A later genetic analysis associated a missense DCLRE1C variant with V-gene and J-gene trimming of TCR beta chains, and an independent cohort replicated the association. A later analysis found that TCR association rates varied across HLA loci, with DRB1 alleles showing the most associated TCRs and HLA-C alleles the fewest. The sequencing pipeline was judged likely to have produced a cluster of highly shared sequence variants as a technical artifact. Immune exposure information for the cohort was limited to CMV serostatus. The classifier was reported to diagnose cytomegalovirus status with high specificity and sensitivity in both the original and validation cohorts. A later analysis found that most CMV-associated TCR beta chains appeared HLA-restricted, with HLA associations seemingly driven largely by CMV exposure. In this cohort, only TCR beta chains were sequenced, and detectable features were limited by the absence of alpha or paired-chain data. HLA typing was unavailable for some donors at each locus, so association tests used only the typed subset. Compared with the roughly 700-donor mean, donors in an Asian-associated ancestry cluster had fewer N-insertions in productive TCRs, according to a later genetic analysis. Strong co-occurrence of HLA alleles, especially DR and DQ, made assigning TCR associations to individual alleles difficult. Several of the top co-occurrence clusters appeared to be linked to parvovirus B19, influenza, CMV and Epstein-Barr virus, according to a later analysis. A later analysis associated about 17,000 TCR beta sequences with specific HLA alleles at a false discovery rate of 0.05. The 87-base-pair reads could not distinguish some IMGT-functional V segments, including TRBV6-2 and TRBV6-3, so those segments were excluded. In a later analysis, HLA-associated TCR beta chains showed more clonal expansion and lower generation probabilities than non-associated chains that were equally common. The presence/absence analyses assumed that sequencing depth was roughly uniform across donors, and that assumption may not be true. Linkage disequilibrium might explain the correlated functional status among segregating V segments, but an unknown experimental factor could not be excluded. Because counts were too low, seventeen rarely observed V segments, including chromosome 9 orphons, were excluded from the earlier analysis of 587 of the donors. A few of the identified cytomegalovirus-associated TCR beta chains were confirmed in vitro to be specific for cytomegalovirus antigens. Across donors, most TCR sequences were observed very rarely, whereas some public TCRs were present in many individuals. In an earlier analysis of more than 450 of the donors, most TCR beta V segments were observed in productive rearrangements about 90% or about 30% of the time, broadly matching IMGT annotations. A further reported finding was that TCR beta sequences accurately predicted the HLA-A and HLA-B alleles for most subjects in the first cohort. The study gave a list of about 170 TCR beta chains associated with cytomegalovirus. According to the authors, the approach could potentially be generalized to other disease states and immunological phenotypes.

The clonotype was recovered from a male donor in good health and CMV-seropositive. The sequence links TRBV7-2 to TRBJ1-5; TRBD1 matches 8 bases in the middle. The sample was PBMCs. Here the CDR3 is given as CASSPQGDQPQHF. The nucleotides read TGTGCCAGCAGCCCACAGGGGGATCAGCCCCAGCATTTT.